The clone carrying this T cell receptor beta chain has a count of ten or more. The antigen is not known. Library construction for TCR beta used iRepertoire HTBI primers and Arm-PCR of CDR3 regions. One entry per CDR3 protein, called by TCRdb with MiXCR from the multiplex PCR reads. The data contain 200,000 to 250,000 distinct CDR3 sequences, 20% of them seen just once; the ten biggest clones take up about 15%. The sample originates from a study of regulatory T cells in long-lasting Graves disease. Turning to the study itself: The antithyroid drugs taken by newly diagnosed Graves' patients had been used for under 3 months. General study points: Patients whose Graves' disease persisted exhibited lower TCR diversity than those newly diagnosed.

Germline-derived CDR1 and CDR2 are SNHLY and FYNNEI. V was cut by 3 bases and J by 1 base, with 7 bases left in between. This CDR3 has 14 residues. Time point specified: newly diagnosed GD, antithyroid drugs for less than 3 months. PBMC RNA was the source of the TCR library. This sample comprised peripheral blood mononuclear cells (PBMCs), obtained at new diagnosis, from a patient treated with antithyroid drugs. The chain joins TRBV2 to TRBJ1-5; D not certain. The TCR originated in a female donor with Graves disease. The CDR3, as DNA: TGTGCCAGCAGTGACACCCTAAGCAATCAGCCCCAGCATTTT. Protein sequence: CASSDTLSNQPQHF.